This T cell receptor beta chain originates from a study of Ad26.COV2.S vaccination and SARS-CoV-2 variants (dated by TCRdb to 2020 to 2022). For context, the study as a whole: Vaccine-arm donors came from COV1001, a multicentre, randomized, double-blind, placebo-controlled phase I-IIa trial of Ad26.COV2.S in healthy adults. Ad26.COV2.S was given intramuscularly at 5x10^10 or 1x10^11 viral particles, as a single shot or as two shots 56 days apart. Sequencing of the TCRbeta repertoire served to evaluate the specificity and breadth of SARS-CoV-2-reactive T cell receptors following Ad26.COV2.S vaccination. A total of some 30 samples were included in the TCR-sequenced set, comprising around 19 Ad26.COV2.S vaccine recipients, 5 placebo recipients and 8 SARS-CoV-2 convalescent individuals. Trial participants were randomized into five groups of five: low-dose or high-dose Ad26.COV2.S given once or twice, or placebo on both occasions. Blinding of investigators to trial group allocation was maintained during experiments and outcome assessment. Beyond this particular receptor, the publication reports: The study was not powered to compare responses between vaccine doses or regimens. Substantial breadth of spike-specific CD8+ and CD4+ T cell responses was reported after vaccination. According to the authors, total T cell responses may have been underestimated by the TCR breadth and depth analyses. Spike-specific TCR breadth was higher in Ad26.COV2.S recipients than in placebo recipients (P = 0.0014). Non-spike TCR breadth was comparable between vaccine and placebo recipients, consistent with the vaccine containing only spike.

The immunoSEQ Assay was the method used to sequence TCRbeta CDR3 regions. After extraction, genomic DNA underwent amplification by bias-controlled multiplex PCR, followed by high-throughput sequencing. In the authors' own workflow: Collapsing and filtering of sequences were performed to quantify the absolute abundance of each unique TCRbeta CDR3 region. T cell fraction was estimated by normalization of TCRbeta template counts to usable DNA, with usable DNA being measured through amplification of reference genes present in all nucleated cells. Repertoire TCRs were annotated as SARS-CoV-2-specific by exact matching of V gene, CDR3 amino acid sequence and J gene to a known reactive TCR set. MIRA supplied the reference SARS-CoV-2 TCR set, which was filtered for enrichment in COVID-19-positive ImmuneCODE repertoires so that public or cross-reactive TCRs were removed. Using the MIRA antigens, annotated TCRs were further analysed by specific ORF or by position within an ORF. Depth was the summed frequency of annotated unique rearrangements, while breadth was defined as annotated unique rearrangements over total unique productive rearrangements. TCR breadth was compared between groups using two-sided Wilcoxon rank-sum tests. Held by TCRdb, this immuneACCESS table contains in-frame sequences only and omits some clones. Under half of the omission traces to an unresolved V gene where checked; the cause of the rest is unknown. That table supplies the V and J calls and clone size; D and trimming were determined from the DNA. Across this sample there are about 680,000 clones, with 89% seen only once. The top ten clonotypes cover around 1.5% of the sample.

As regards this clone: There is no known antigen for this receptor. No base quality values were provided; no much bigger clone lies one nucleotide off.

The CDR3 contains 15 residues, cysteine and phenylalanine counted. The DNA shown is the 45-base CDR3, in frame from base 1. At the junction V is shortened by 4 bases and J by 8 bases; bases outside the gene matches: 6. CDR1 is given as SGHNT and CDR2 as YYREEE, both from the germline V gene (reference sequence). Per the publication, the treatment or condition label means: some 19 received Ad26.COV2.S at low or high dose, single or two shots; 5 received placebo; per-sample allocation not given. Repertoires of vaccine and placebo recipients were sequenced from samples collected on day 63 after the first injection. Between 29 July and 7 August 2020, Cohort 1b enrolled about two dozen adults aged 18-55 years at one site in Boston, USA. As a vaccine, Ad26.COV2.S was a replication-incompetent adenovirus type 26 vector that expressed a prefusion-stabilized SARS-CoV-2 spike protein derived from the original Wuhan strain.

The sequence is built from TRBV5-4 and TRBJ2-2; a stretch of 12 junction bases matches TRBD1. The starting material was peripheral blood, obtained in a trial of Ad26.COV2.S vaccine versus placebo. This receptor was identified in a person between 18 and 65 years old who received the Ad26.COV2.S COVID-19 vaccine or a placebo. The DNA reads TGTGCCAGCAGCCAGGGGACAGGGGGCAATGGGGAGCTGTTTTTT. It specifies CASSQGTGGNGELFF.